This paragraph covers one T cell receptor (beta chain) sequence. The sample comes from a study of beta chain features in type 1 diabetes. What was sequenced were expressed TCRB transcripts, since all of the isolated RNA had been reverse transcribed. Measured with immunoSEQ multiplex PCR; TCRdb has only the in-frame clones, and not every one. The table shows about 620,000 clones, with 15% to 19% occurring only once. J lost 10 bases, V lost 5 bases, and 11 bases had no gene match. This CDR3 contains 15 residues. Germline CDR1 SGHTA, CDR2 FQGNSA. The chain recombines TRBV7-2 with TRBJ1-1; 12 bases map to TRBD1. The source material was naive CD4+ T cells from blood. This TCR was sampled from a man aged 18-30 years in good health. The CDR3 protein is CASSVLGDRGRVAFF. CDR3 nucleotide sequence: TGTGCCAGCAGCGTGCTTGGGGACAGGGGGCGGGTAGCTTTCTTT.